Below, 8 T cell receptor beta chains from the same sample are listed, as sequenced in a study of shared clonotypes between healthy human individuals. Profiled with immunoSEQ multiplex PCR; TCRdb holds only in-frame clones, not every one. The table shows roughly 2.5 million clones, with roughly 92% occurring only once. Specimen: naive CD4+ T cells sorted from blood. The subset denotes: CD45RA+ positively selected. The source of these receptors is a man aged 18 to 29 in good health.

V and J are TRBV7-9 and TRBJ2-2, with TRBD2 matching over 7 bases. The V gene's germline CDR1 is SEHNR and CDR2 FQNEAQ (reference sequence). The CDR3 covers 18 residues. With 5 bases clipped from V and 5 bases from J, the junction kept 17 bases outside the gene matches. CDR3 DNA sequence: TGTGCCAGCAGCGAAACCTTTTTAGGACGGGGGGAAACCGGGGAGCTGTTTTTT. Protein product: CASSETFLGRGETGELFF.

This clone is a singleton in its sample. V usage is TRBV7-3 and J usage is TRBJ1-2; 8 bases line up with TRBD1. With V trimmed by 5 bases and J by 8 bases, 7 bases remained unmatched. Germline V lookup: CDR1 SGHTA, CDR2 FQGTGA. This CDR3 spans 13 amino acids. The chain's CDR3 is CASSRGQGEGYTF. In DNA form, the CDR3 reads TGTGCCAGCAGCCGTGGACAGGGTGAAGGCTACACCTTC.

This rearrangement joins TRBV28 to TRBJ1-1; D is unclear. The V end lost 4 bases, the J end lost 1 base, and 7 bases lay between the germline ends. Germline CDR1 and CDR2: MDHEN and SYDVKM. The length of the CDR3 is 13 residues. The chain's CDR3 is CASSSRRNTEAFF. The CDR3 DNA is TGTGCCAGCAGTTCCAGACGGAACACTGAAGCTTTCTTT.

The V gene is TRBV6-5, the J gene TRBJ1-5, with 10 bases identical to TRBD1. Looked up from germline, CDR1 is MNHEY and CDR2 is SVGAGI. The CDR3 is 16 residues long. J was trimmed by 3 bases and V by 4 bases; bases with no gene match: 6. CDR3 loop: CASSSGQGSTNQPQHF. DNA of the CDR3: TGTGCCAGCAGTTCGGGACAGGGGAGTACCAATCAGCCCCAGCATTTT.

V usage is TRBV9 and J usage is TRBJ1-6, with D perhaps TRBD1 (5 bases). Germline V CDR1 and CDR2: SGDLS, YYNGEE. The length of the CDR3 is 14 residues. V was trimmed by 4 bases and J by 7 bases, leaving 12 bases between them. Written as DNA, the CDR3 is TGTGCCAGCAGCAATCAGGGCGGGAATTCACCCCTCCACTTT. Residues: CASSNQGGNSPLHF.

The CDR3 spells CASSLTGAETGNTIYF. As DNA, the CDR3 is TGCGCCAGCAGCTTAACAGGGGCCGAAACGGGGAACACCATATATTTT. The V call is TRBV5-1, the J call TRBJ1-3, with 7 bases identical to TRBD1. V trimming: 2 bases; J trimming: 7 bases; junction bases outside the gene matches: 12. The CDR3 extends over 16 amino acids. CDR1 SGHRS and CDR2 YFSETQ come from the germline V gene.

The V call is TRBV5-5, the J call TRBJ2-5; D perhaps matches TRBD2 (5 bases). V lost 1 base, J lost 5 bases, and 9 bases lay in between. The CDR3 is made up of 13 amino acids. CDR1 and CDR2 (germline): SGHKS, YYEKEE (reference sequence). The CDR3 protein is CASSLSGRETQYF. DNA for the CDR3: TGTGCCAGCAGCTTGAGCGGAAGGGAGACCCAGTACTTC.

The rearrangement joins TRBV19 to TRBJ2-2; no clear D gene. Germline CDR1 reads LNHDA; CDR2 reads SQIVND (reference sequence). The CDR3 extends over 16 amino acids. V dropped 3 bases and J dropped 8 bases, with 19 bases sitting between them. CDR3 sequence (DNA): TGTGCCAGTAGTATCCCATTTCCGGAAACCCCGGGGGAGCTGTTTTTT. Translation gives CASSIPFPETPGELFF.